This TCR beta chain is drawn from a study of CDR3 diversity in severe acne. In germline, CDR1 is ENHRY, CDR2 SYGVKD. The CDR3 contains 16 residues. Unmatched junction bases numbered 7, after V lost 2 bases and J lost 3 bases. Each CDR3 protein is one row after TCRdb ran MiXCR on the PCR reads. Of around 100,000 distinct CDR3 sequences listed, about half were seen once; the top ten hold around 12%. The sequence was collected from a male donor with acne. Sequenced: blood. V gene TRBV10-3 combines with J gene TRBJ1-5; TRBD1 matches at 7 bases. CDR3 coding DNA: TGTGCCATCAGTGAGGGGGACAGCCAGACCAATCAGCCCCAGCATTTT. It specifies CAISEGDSQTNQPQHF.